This TCR beta chain was observed in a study of neurological immune-mediated disorders. General study results and limits: HTLV-1-associated myelopathy displayed the greatest TCR clonal expansion, and multiple sclerosis exhibited the smallest, lower than that of healthy controls.

PBMCs numbering 2 million and stored at -80 C yielded the unsorted libraries. Synthesis of cDNA was carried out by template-switch 5'RACE. The reaction used 10-nucleotide random UMIs. TCRdb re-called the 5' RACE reads with MiXCR, one entry per CDR3 protein. The sample comprises about 74,000 distinct CDR3 sequences, less than 5.5% of which are singletons, and about 7.4% rests with the top ten. Concerning this clonotype: No antigen is known for it. Relative to the germline gene, one junction end is altered; a read error may explain this.

The CDR3 extends over 13 amino acids. Germline loops: CDR1 KGHDR, CDR2 SFDVKD. The chain carries TRBV24-1 and TRBJ1-5; unclear D gene. Sample: PBMCs. The receptor's source is a man aged 18 to 29 with multiple sclerosis. This chain's CDR3 is CATSDFRDQPQNF. CDR3 DNA: TGTGCCACCAGTGATTTTCGGGATCAGCCCCAGAATTTT.